Below are 28 T cell receptor beta chains sequenced from a single sample in a study of cytomegalovirus exposure and HLA in healthy donors. The primer mix had 60 Vbeta and 13 Jbeta primers. Clones were sequenced by immunoSEQ multiplex PCR, and TCRdb holds only the in-frame ones, with some missing. This repertoire shows tens of thousands of clones, 65% to 80% found once; its top ten account for approximately 10%. Sequencing input: PBMCs. These receptors all stem from a woman between 45 and 60 years old in good health and CMV-seronegative.

The chain employs TRBV25-1 and TRBJ1-2, with 9 bases aligning to TRBD1. Germline CDR1 reads MGHDK; CDR2 reads SYGVNS. The trim removed 6 bases at V and 8 bases at J, leaving 10 bases unmatched. The CDR3 runs to 14 residues. The CDR3 spells CASRFTGGRGGYTF. CDR3 in DNA: TGTGCCAGCAGGTTCACAGGGGGCAGAGGGGGCTACACCTTC.

This clone showed up just a few times. This chain links TRBV7-8 with TRBJ1-2; tentatively, D is TRBD1 (6 bases). Germline V CDR1 and CDR2: SGHVS, FQNEAQ. The CDR3 spans 12 residues. Trimming left V 4 bases short and J 4 bases short, with 7 bases between. The CDR3 sequence: CASSSDSYGYTF. In DNA, the CDR3 is TGTGCCAGCAGCTCGGACAGCTATGGCTACACCTTC.

This chain joins TRBV9 and TRBJ1-1, with no clear D. There are 13 residues in the CDR3. Germline CDR1 SGDLS, CDR2 YYNGEE. Trimming took 5 bases from V and 0 from J, leaving 8 bases between them. This chain's CDR3 is CASSAVLNTEAFF. As DNA, the CDR3 is TGTGCCAGCAGTGCGGTTCTGAACACTGAAGCTTTCTTT.

The V gene is TRBV7-2, the J gene TRBJ1-6; 9 nucleotides align to TRBD1. Germline trimming cut 2 bases from V and 10 bases from J; bases unmatched to any gene: 6. In germline, CDR1 is SGHTA, CDR2 FQGNSA. This CDR3 comprises 15 residues. In DNA, the CDR3 is TGTGCCAGCAGCTTACAGACAGGGGGTGGATCACCCCTCCACTTT. Protein: CASSLQTGGGSPLHF.

The chain combines TRBV5-1 with TRBJ1-1, with D tentatively TRBD1 (6 bases). Germline V lookup: CDR1 SGHRS, CDR2 YFSETQ. CDR3 length equals 16 residues. Trimming removed 4 bases from V and 0 bases from J, with 16 bases in between. CDR3 nucleotide sequence: TGCGCCAGCAGCCCTCAACAGGGTCCAATGAACACTGAAGCTTTCTTT. Protein product: CASSPQQGPMNTEAFF.

The chain uses TRBV30 and TRBJ2-2; D may be TRBD1 (5 bases). Germline V gene sequence: CDR1 GTSNPN, CDR2 SVGIG (reference sequence). V lost 5 bases and J lost 6, with 19 bases in between. CDR3 length: 15 residues. The CDR3 region has the DNA TGTGCCTGGGCAACCGTTTCAGGGATTCCCGGGGAGCTGTTTTTT. Protein product: CAWATVSGIPGELFF.

This rearrangement joins TRBV6-6 to TRBJ1-3; no firm D call. This CDR3 is built from 14 residues. V was trimmed by 2 bases and J by 2 bases, leaving 7 bases between them. In germline, CDR1 is MNHNY, CDR2 SVGAGI (reference sequence). The CDR3 protein is CASSYAATGNTIYF. Here the CDR3 DNA reads TGTGCCAGCAGTTACGCAGCGACTGGAAACACCATATATTTT.

The V gene is TRBV5-4, the J gene TRBJ1-2; 7 positions agree with TRBD1. In germline, CDR1 is SGHNT, CDR2 YYREEE (reference sequence). This CDR3 comprises 13 residues. V gave up 3 bases and J gave up 5 bases; unmatched junction bases: 4. The CDR3 loop reads CASSWDRFYGYTF. In DNA form, the CDR3 reads TGTGCCAGCAGCTGGGACAGATTTTATGGCTACACCTTC. Variable domain in full (rest from reference TRBV5-4 and TRBJ1-2): ETGVTQSPTHLIKTRGQQVTLRCSSQSGHNTVSWYQQALGQGPQFIFQYYREEENGRGNFPPRFSGLQFPNYSSELNVNALELDDSALYLCASSWDRFYGYTFGSGTRLTVV.

The V gene is TRBV2, the J gene TRBJ2-7; 9 bases agree with TRBD2. V shed 2 bases, J shed 6 bases, and the junction held 5 bases outside the gene matches. The CDR3 spans 14 residues. From germline, CDR1 is SNHLY and CDR2 FYNNEI. The CDR3 loop reads CASSESSGSGEQYF. In DNA, the CDR3 is TGTGCCAGCAGTGAAAGTAGCGGGAGTGGCGAGCAGTACTTC.

The rearrangement uses TRBV4-2 and TRBJ2-2; 9 positions agree with TRBD1. This CDR3 is 15 amino acids long. J lost 4 bases, V lost 1 base, and 1 base had no gene match. The germline CDR1 and CDR2 sequences are LGHNA and YNFKEQ. In nucleotides, the CDR3 is TGTGCCAGCAGCCAAGGGGACAGGGTCACCGGGGAGCTGTTTTTT. Protein product: CASSQGDRVTGELFF.

The chain carries TRBV28 and TRBJ1-1; 7 bases map to TRBD1. V lost 4 bases to trimming and J lost 1 base; unmatched junction nucleotides: 0. Germline CDR1 and CDR2: MDHEN and SYDVKM. This CDR3 contains 13 residues. The CDR3 spells CASSWTGNTEAFF. The CDR3 DNA reads as TGTGCCAGCAGTTGGACAGGGAACACTGAAGCTTTCTTT.

The chain recombines TRBV28 with TRBJ2-1, with a weak D call TRBD2 (7 bases). This CDR3 comprises 15 residues. CDR1 is MDHEN and CDR2 is SYDVKM in the germline V gene. V was trimmed by 3 bases and J by 4 bases, leaving 13 bases between them. CDR3 residues: CASSLAGASYNEQFF. DNA of the CDR3: TGTGCCAGCAGTTTGGCGGGGGCCTCATACAATGAGCAGTTCTTC.

This sequence joins TRBV15 and TRBJ1-2; D unclear. The V gene lost 1 base and the J gene lost 6 bases, with 15 bases spanning the gap. The CDR3 spans 15 residues. Germline loops: CDR1 LNHNV, CDR2 YYDKDF (reference sequence). CDR3: CATSRARTESDGYTF. The CDR3 DNA reads as TGTGCCACCAGCAGAGCTCGAACAGAATCGGATGGCTACACCTTC.

There are a few counts of this clone. The genes are TRBV29-1 and TRBJ1-1; TRBD1 matches at 7 bases. The junction had 2 bases not matched to a gene; V was cut back by 7 bases and J by 0 bases. From germline, CDR1 is SQVTM and CDR2 ANQGSEA. The CDR3 is made up of 12 amino acids. CDR3 coding DNA: TGCAGCGCAGGGACAGTGAACACTGAAGCTTTCTTT. This encodes CSAGTVNTEAFF.

The chain is built from TRBV28 and TRBJ1-1, with 9 bases aligning to TRBD1. CDR1 and CDR2 from the germline V gene are MDHEN and SYDVKM. V was clipped by 10 bases and J by 3 bases; unmatched bases: 9. The CDR3 totals 14 residues. In nucleotides, the CDR3 is TGTGCCACCCAGGGGACAGGGTGGGACACTGAAGCTTTCTTT. Translation gives CATQGTGWDTEAFF.

J is TRBJ2-7 and V is TRBV11-2; no clear D. V lost 5 bases and J 3 bases, leaving 8 bases between the germline ends. The CDR3 spans 12 residues. Germline values: CDR1 SGHAT, CDR2 FQNNGV. The CDR3 DNA reads as TGTGCCAGCAGCACCAACAGCTACGAGCAGTACTTC. It translates to CASSTNSYEQYF.

CDR3 residues: CASSLWRLAGGPGEQYF. Written as DNA, the CDR3 is TGTGCCAGCAGTTTATGGAGACTGGCGGGAGGCCCTGGGGAGCAGTACTTC. The gene calls are TRBV28 and TRBJ2-7, with TRBD2 identical over 8 bases. V gave up 0 bases and J gave up 7 bases; unmatched junction bases: 14. CDR3 length: 17 amino acids. In germline, CDR1 is MDHEN, CDR2 SYDVKM.

The chain combines TRBV28 with TRBJ1-4; D remains ambiguous. In germline, CDR1 is MDHEN, CDR2 SYDVKM. Trimming cost V 2 bases and J 7 bases, with 14 bases left between them. The CDR3 runs 15 residues. The CDR3 loop is CASSLRRGMGEKLFF. CDR3 DNA: TGTGCCAGCAGTTTAAGGCGAGGGATGGGTGAAAAACTGTTTTTT.

This clone has only a few counts. The chain carries TRBV7-8 and TRBJ1-2, with unresolved D. V was clipped by 5 bases and J by 5 bases, with 18 bases between them. The CDR3 length is 15 residues. Germline loops: CDR1 SGHVS, CDR2 FQNEAQ. The CDR3 DNA reads TGTGCCAGCAGCCCATACCTCCGCGGAGCTTATGGCTACACCTTC. Its translation is CASSPYLRGAYGYTF.

In this sample, this clone turned up a few times. V and J are TRBV6-6 and TRBJ1-1; D is unresolved. Germline CDR1 is MNHNY and CDR2 is SVGAGI (reference sequence). The ends were cut back, 6 bases at V and 6 bases at J, with 17 bases in the middle. The CDR3 is 14 amino acids. The CDR3 loop is CASSIPGGVAEAFF. The CDR3 coding sequence is TGTGCCAGCAGCATCCCGGGCGGGGTCGCTGAAGCTTTCTTT.

This chain uses TRBV27 with TRBJ2-7, with 7 bases fitting TRBD1. Trimming cost V 2 bases and J 4 bases; bases outside gene matches: 8. The CDR3 totals 15 residues. Germline-derived CDR1 and CDR2 are MNHEY and SMNVEV (reference sequence). CDR3 in DNA: TGTGCCAGCAGTTTAGGGGGACAGCGTGGGTACGAGCAGTACTTC. It specifies CASSLGGQRGYEQYF.

For this clone: Other DNA sequences within the sample encode an identical CDR3. This rearrangement joins TRBV18 to TRBJ2-5, with a weak D call TRBD2 (6 bases). The CDR3 contains 14 residues. The V gene lost 3 bases and the J gene lost 1 base, with 9 bases spanning the gap. Germline V gene data show CDR1 as KGHSH and CDR2 as LQKENI. The DNA for the CDR3 is TGTGCCAGCTCACCTTGGGACTCCCAAGAGACCCAGTACTTC. It translates to CASSPWDSQETQYF.

The chain employs TRBV28 and TRBJ1-2; possible D gene TRBD1, 6 bases. Germline assignment: CDR1 MDHEN and CDR2 SYDVKM. The CDR3 is made up of 11 amino acids. V was pared by 9 bases and J by 6 bases, with 11 bases between. The chain's CDR3 is CASTGNDGYTF. The CDR3 DNA sequence: TGTGCCAGTACAGGGAACGATGGCTACACCTTC.

CDR3 DNA: TGTGCCAGCAGCCCCCCGATACAGGGTGGCTATGGCTACACCTTC. Its translation: CASSPPIQGGYGYTF. The rearrangement joins TRBV28 to TRBJ1-2; perhaps TRBD1 as D (6 bases). CDR3 size: 15 residues. V was clipped by 6 bases and J by 4 bases, with 18 bases between them. Germline V gene data show CDR1 as MDHEN and CDR2 as SYDVKM.

This clone was detected only a few times. The chain carries TRBV19 and TRBJ2-7, with D maybe TRBD2 (5 bases). Germline V gene sequence: CDR1 LNHDA, CDR2 SQIVND (reference sequence). With 5 bases removed from V and 6 bases from J, the gap between germline ends came to 17 bases. The CDR3 has 14 amino acids. CDR3 residues: CASSGDGYAGEQYF. DNA for the CDR3: TGTGCCAGTAGTGGAGACGGGTATGCGGGCGAGCAGTACTTC.

The CDR3 sequence: CASSSTSGSIYEQYF. CDR3 in DNA: TGTGCCAGCAGCTCGACTAGCGGGAGTATCTACGAGCAGTACTTC. The chain employs TRBV7-8 and TRBJ2-7, with TRBD2 matching over 12 bases. The CDR3 has 15 amino acids. Unmatched junction bases numbered 4, after V lost 4 bases and J lost 3 bases. CDR1 is SGHVS and CDR2 is FQNEAQ in the germline V gene.

V gene TRBV4-3 combines with J gene TRBJ2-6; D not resolved. The V gene's germline CDR1 is LGHNA and CDR2 YSLEER. This CDR3 contains 15 residues. Trimming took off 2 bases at V and 1 base at J, with 6 bases between the two ends. The CDR3 protein is CASSQFRSGANVLTF. CDR3 DNA sequence: TGCGCCAGCAGCCAATTTAGATCTGGGGCCAACGTCCTGACTTTC.

The gene calls are TRBV6-1 and TRBJ1-3; 8 bases fit TRBD1. The CDR3 runs 16 residues. V lost 2 bases, J lost 3 bases, and 6 bases stayed unmatched. Germline lookup yields CDR1 MNHNS and CDR2 SASEGT. The CDR3 is CASSEPGQGGGNTIYF. The DNA of the CDR3 is TGTGCCAGCAGTGAACCCGGACAGGGAGGTGGAAACACCATATATTTT.